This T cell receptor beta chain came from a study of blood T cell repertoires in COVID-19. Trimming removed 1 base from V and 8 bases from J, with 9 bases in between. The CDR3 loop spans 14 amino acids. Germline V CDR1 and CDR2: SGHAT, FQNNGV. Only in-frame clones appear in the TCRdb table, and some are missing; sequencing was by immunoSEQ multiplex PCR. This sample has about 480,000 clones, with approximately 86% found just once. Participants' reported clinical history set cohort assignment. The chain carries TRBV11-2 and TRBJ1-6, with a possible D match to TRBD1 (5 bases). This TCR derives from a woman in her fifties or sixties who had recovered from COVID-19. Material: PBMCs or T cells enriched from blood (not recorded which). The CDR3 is CASSLGGTHSPLHF. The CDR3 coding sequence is TGTGCCAGCAGCTTAGGCGGGACGCATTCACCCCTCCACTTT.